This TCR beta chain was captured by sequencing in a study of cytomegalovirus exposure and HLA in healthy donors (dated by TCRdb to the late 2010s). About the investigation overall: An earlier analysis of 587 of the donors reported more than 250 Gb of sequence data and about 100 million unique TCR beta sequences from 150 million to 200 million T cells. Roughly 300 gigabases of sequencing data and approximately 84 million unique TCR sequences were included in an early release covering 500 to 750 HLA-typed donors. Among the roughly 400 genotyped donors, roughly 80% belonged to the genetic ancestry cluster associated with self-reported Caucasian donors. The study aimed to test whether cataloging public T cell receptors could reveal signatures of past pathogen exposure. The study used immunosequencing to profile the T cell repertoires of 666 subjects and linked those repertoires to cytomegalovirus serostatus. In addition to the first cohort of 650 to 800 subjects, a separate validation cohort of about 120 different subjects was used. To predict cytomegalovirus infection status, the study brought together high-throughput TCR immunosequencing, statistical association of individual TCRs with disease status, and machine learning. To study patterns of TCR occurrence, a later analysis re-analyzed previously published TCR beta repertoires from 666 donors and added high-resolution HLA genotyping. The later analysis used no new phenotypic data to find candidate immune exposures, relying instead on TCR beta sequences and their occurrence across donors. An earlier analysis of 587 of the donors used high-throughput TCR beta sequencing to judge whether each TCR beta V gene segment behaved as functional or pseudogenic. Donor age, sex, ethnicity and CMV serostatus were compiled alongside the repertoire data. In a later genetic analysis, genome-wide SNP genotypes for about 55% of the roughly 670 donors were used, and that subset was treated as a discovery cohort. Every repertoire in the discovery cohort had been generated on one and the same sequencing platform. HLA typing covered class I and class II loci at four-digit resolution. Typing coverage varied by locus: roughly 629-640 donors for A, B, C, DRB1 and DQB1; approximately 500 for DQA1; more than 600 for DPA1; fewer than 480 for DPB1. Roughly 5 DR-DQ haplotypes were handled as single units for association and clustering, since linkage in the cohort was strong. On average, 235,054 unique TCR beta nucleotide sequences were sequenced per donor among a few hundred genotyped donors of the cohort, with 15% to 20% of those sequences being non-productive. The study at large found these results: The earlier analysis of about 600 of the donors excluded some 15 rarely observed V segments, including chromosome 9 orphons, because counts were too low. In a later analysis, HLA-associated TCR beta chains were found to be more clonally expanded and to have lower generation probabilities than equally common non-associated chains. The authors suggested that the approach could potentially be extended to other disease states and immunological phenotypes. While some public TCRs were present in many individuals, most TCR sequences turned up only very rarely across donors. An association between a missense DCLRE1C variant and V-gene and J-gene trimming of TCR beta chains was found in a later genetic analysis and replicated in an independent cohort. Most CMV-associated TCR beta chains appeared to be HLA-restricted in a later analysis, and the HLA associations seemed to be driven largely by CMV exposure. According to a later genetic analysis, donors in an Asian-associated ancestry cluster had fewer N-insertions in productive TCRs than the approximately 670-donor mean. According to a later analysis, TCR association rates differed among HLA loci, with DRB1 alleles showing the most associated TCRs and HLA-C alleles showing the fewest. Some IMGT-functional V segments, including TRBV6-2 and TRBV6-3, could not be told apart with the 87-base-pair reads, so those segments were excluded. Linkage disequilibrium might explain the correlated functional status among segregating V segments, but an unknown experimental factor could not be excluded. A cluster of highly shared sequence variants was judged likely to be a technical artifact of the sequencing pipeline. Cytomegalovirus status was reported to be diagnosed by the classifier with high specificity and sensitivity in both the original and validation cohorts. In a later analysis, 16,951 TCR beta sequences were associated with specific HLA alleles at a false discovery rate of 0.05. Roughly uniform sequencing depth across donors was assumed in presence/absence analyses, although this assumption may not hold. A few of the identified cytomegalovirus-associated TCR beta chains were confirmed in vitro to be specific for cytomegalovirus antigens. Because some donors lacked HLA typing at each locus, the association tests relied only on the typed subset. The only immune exposure information available for the cohort was CMV serostatus. This cohort had only TCR beta chains sequenced, and the lack of alpha or paired-chain data limited which features could be detected. A further reported finding was that TCR beta sequences accurately predicted the HLA-A and HLA-B alleles for most subjects in the first cohort. In the study, roughly 160 TCR beta chains were listed as associated with cytomegalovirus. Several of the top co-occurrence clusters appeared to be linked to parvovirus B19, influenza, CMV and Epstein-Barr virus, according to a later analysis. Strong co-occurrence of HLA alleles, especially DR and DQ, made assigning TCR associations to individual alleles difficult. Broadly in line with IMGT annotations, most TCR beta V segments showed up in productive rearrangements about 90% or about 30% of the time in an earlier analysis of several hundred of the donors.

From its cysteine to its phenylalanine, the CDR3 spans 13 amino acids. Only the CDR3 portion is preserved as DNA: 39 bases, with reading frame beginning at the first base. The germline ends are 10 bases apart after V is trimmed by 4 bases and J by 3 bases. CDR1 and CDR2 (MNHEY, SVGAGI) derive from the germline V gene. In regard to this clone: Its target antigen remains unknown. No quality values exist for individual bases; no much larger clone is one base distant. This specimen includes other DNA sequences encoding the same CDR3.

The cohort was made up of approximately 670 healthy bone marrow donors. At the time of sampling, all cohort members were nominally healthy, though unrecorded immune exposures were likely present. The donor tested CMV seropositive and was one of the 289 seropositive cohort members. Each donor provided a peripheral blood sample, and peripheral blood mononuclear cells were used for TCR beta sequencing. Genomic DNA extraction from the blood cell samples was performed with the Qiagen DNeasy Blood Extraction Kit. The library was generated by the immunoSEQ multiplex PCR assay. The multiplex PCR relied on a mix of 60 forward primers for TCR Vbeta segments and 13 reverse primers for TCR Jbeta segments. The CDR3 region of rearranged TCR beta genes was amplified from genomic DNA with a multiplex PCR assay. On the Illumina HiSeq System, the amplified TCR beta libraries were sequenced as 87-base-pair reads. Concerning the study's data processing: A later analysis tallied some 79 million unique TCR beta chains across the 666 repertoires, and approximately 12 million of those chains were shared by two or more donors. A nearest-neighbor algorithm error-corrected the raw reads and collapsed the reads into unique sequences, merging closely related sequences to remove PCR and sequencing errors. To assign V, D and J gene segments, CDR3 sequences were aligned to IMGT reference sequences. Each retained sequence needed at least a six-nucleotide match to both a V gene segment and a J gene segment. A rearrangement was called productive if the CDR3 had no stop codons and remained in frame with V and J, and every other rearrangement was called non-productive. Following IMGT convention, CDR3 was defined as the stretch from the second conserved V-encoded cysteine to the conserved J-encoded phenylalanine. The earlier analysis of about 620 of the donors excluded sequences that lacked an unambiguous match to a single V gene segment. An earlier analysis of 550 to 650 of the donors classified V segments as functional when productive rearrangements were above 56.7% and as segregating when the standard deviation between donors was above 5%. A statistical classification framework was developed to diagnose cytomegalovirus status using the catalog of TCR beta chain sequences. A later analysis assigned V and J genes by comparing TCR nucleotide sequences with IMGT/GENE-DB human TR gene sequences. The TCRdist pipeline was used in a later analysis to assign CDR3 sequences and most-parsimonious VDJ recombination scenarios. In a later analysis, each TCR beta chain was defined by its CDR3 amino acid sequence together with its V-gene family, and reads without a unique V-gene family were excluded. As a way to deal with suspected cross-contamination and a sequencing artifact, a later analysis dropped 500 to 700 nucleotide sequences that were highly shared and had low generation probability. In a later analysis, a clonal expansion index was calculated for each public chain from normalized within-repertoire ranks of inferred template counts. In a later analysis, generation probabilities were computed with a VDJ recombination model fitted to out-of-frame rearrangements, and the resulting probabilities were checked against IGoR. Hypergeometric tests were used in a later analysis to score TCR-TCR, TCR-HLA and TCR-CMV co-occurrence, with a repertoire-size bias correction applied to the TCR pairs. A later analysis estimated false discovery rates by permuting HLA or CMV assignments 20 times. In a later analysis, co-occurring TCRs were grouped using DBSCAN, with TCRdist sequence similarity added in when clustering inside HLA-allele-positive subsets. Repertoires with fewer than 30,000 or more than 120,000 public chains, plus five repertoires with anomalous nucleotide sharing, were excluded from co-occurrence clustering. TCRdb obtained this table from immuneACCESS and retained in-frame rearrangements with V and J assigned. These tables miss some clones; where compared with another copy, unresolved V genes account for less than half of the shortfall, and the remainder is unexplained. That table supplies the V and J calls and clone size; D and trimming were determined from the DNA. Recorded for this sample are about 150,000 clones; 60% to 85% of them occurred a single time. About an eighth of the sample comes from the top ten.

Recombination joined TRBV6-5 with TRBJ2-7, and the D gene may be TRBD1, 6 bases matching. Sequencing was performed on PBMCs. The source is a man aged 35-49 years in good health and CMV-seropositive. The CDR3: CASSSGTLYEQYF. The DNA sequence reads TGTGCCAGCAGTTCCGGGACACTCTACGAGCAGTACTTC.